This TCR beta chain appears in the sequencing data of a study of T-cell memory formation after mild COVID-19. Germline-derived CDR1 and CDR2 are DFQATT and SNEGSKA (reference sequence). CDR3 length equals 16 residues. V shed 4 bases, J shed 2 bases, and the junction held 11 bases outside the gene matches. TCRalpha and TCRbeta libraries used 5'RACE with constant-segment primers and UMIs. Using its own MiXCR run on the 5' RACE reads, TCRdb lists one record per CDR3 protein. The data show about 180,000 distinct CDR3 sequences, with approximately 16% seen just once and 2% to 2.5% held by the top ten. This clonotype came up a few times. Its antigen is not identified. Study observations and caveats: Mainly in CM and EM were contracting CD4+ clones; CD8+ were in EMRA. Memory cells collected pre-infection included some clones that later responded, suggesting cross-reactive memory joined.

The material sequenced was PBMCs or a T cell subset sorted from them (not recorded which). This TCR was recovered from an adult woman who had mild COVID-19 (a few samples of this study predate the infection). Cell type and time point are not known. The chain is built from TRBV20-1 and TRBJ2-3; 8 bases map to TRBD2. CDR3: CSATTREGVPTDTQYF. The CDR3 region has the DNA TGCAGTGCTACCACCCGGGAGGGGGTCCCCACAGATACGCAGTATTTT.